This TCR beta chain derives from a study of beta chain features in type 1 diabetes. Looking at the study overall: Healthy donors and patients had similar age, gender and cell yields.

The CDR3 runs to 13 residues. Germline loops: CDR1 SNHLY, CDR2 FYNNEI. V shed 4 bases and J shed 9 bases, with 10 bases lying between them. This clone occurred a few times. The authors reverse transcribed all of the isolated RNA, so sequencing captured expressed TCRB transcripts. Assay used: immunoSEQ multiplex PCR; TCRdb lists only in-frame clones, some missing. The data contain roughly 400,000 clones, about 15% of them singletons. The J gene is TRBJ1-6, the V gene TRBV2; no clear D. The sequencing sample was made of naive CD4+ T cells from blood. The TCR comes from a man aged 25-45 years in good health. The CDR3 loop reads CASSAGVASPLHF. DNA of the CDR3: TGTGCCAGCAGTGCTGGGGTTGCTTCACCCCTCCACTTT.